This T cell receptor beta chain was identified in a study of T-cell memory formation after mild COVID-19. Findings and caveats of the study: Cross-reactive memory appears to have joined, as suggested by some responding clones showing up in pre-infection memory. Among clones contracting day 15 to 85, CD4/CD8 was balanced, whereas later expanders leaned CD4+. Mostly located in CM and EM were contracting CD4+ clones, with contracting CD8+ clones located in EMRA.

This CDR3 region has 15 residues. Trimming took 0 bases from V and 0 from J, leaving 9 bases between them. Germline lookup yields CDR1 SGHRS and CDR2 YFSETQ. As concerns this clonotype: No antigen is known for it.

TCRalpha and TCRbeta libraries used 5'RACE with constant-segment primers and UMIs. TCRdb redid the calling of the 5' RACE reads with MiXCR, one entry per CDR3 protein. The sample includes hundreds of thousands of distinct CDR3 sequences, over 25% of them seen just once. The rearrangement joins TRBV5-1 to TRBJ1-2, with D tentatively TRBD1 (5 bases). The sequence came from an adult woman who had mild COVID-19 (a few samples of this study predate the infection). Cell type and time point are not known. Sequencing input: PBMCs or a T cell subset sorted from them (not recorded which). CDR3 loop: CASSLEGRTNYGYTF. The CDR3 DNA follows: TGCGCCAGCAGCTTGGAGGGGCGGACTAACTATGGCTACACCTTC.